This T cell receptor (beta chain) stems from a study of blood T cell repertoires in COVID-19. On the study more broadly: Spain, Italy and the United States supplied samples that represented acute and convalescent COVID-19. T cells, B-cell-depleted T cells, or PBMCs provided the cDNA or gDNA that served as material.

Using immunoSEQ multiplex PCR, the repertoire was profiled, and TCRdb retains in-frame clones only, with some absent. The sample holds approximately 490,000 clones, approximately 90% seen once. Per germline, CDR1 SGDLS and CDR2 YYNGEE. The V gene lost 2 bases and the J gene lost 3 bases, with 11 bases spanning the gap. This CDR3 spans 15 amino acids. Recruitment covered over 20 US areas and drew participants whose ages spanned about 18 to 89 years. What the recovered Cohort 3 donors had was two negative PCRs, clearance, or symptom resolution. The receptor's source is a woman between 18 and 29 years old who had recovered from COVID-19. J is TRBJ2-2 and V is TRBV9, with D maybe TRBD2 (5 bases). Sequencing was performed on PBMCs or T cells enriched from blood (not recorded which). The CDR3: CASSVGPGDTGELFF. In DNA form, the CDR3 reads TGTGCCAGCAGCGTCGGGCCCGGGGACACCGGGGAGCTGTTTTTT.